The 18 T cell receptor beta chains reported below all come from one sample, sequenced in a study of PD-L1 blockade in urothelial cancer. Specified time point: pretreatment peripheral blood. The table came from immunoSEQ multiplex PCR; TCRdb's copy has only in-frame clones and leaves some out. This sample carries 70,000 to 95,000 clones, roughly 84% of them seen once, and the ten largest clones take around 2%. The sequencing here drew on PBMCs, taken around atezolizumab (anti-PD-L1) treatment. The receptors here all came from a man in his sixties with urothelial cancer.

This chain joins TRBV7-9 and TRBJ2-3; 8 bases are shared with TRBD2. V shed 4 bases and J 2 bases; nucleotides not matched to a gene: 8. The CDR3 spans 16 residues. Germline loops: CDR1 SEHNR, CDR2 FQNEAQ (reference sequence). The CDR3 DNA reads as TGTGCCAGCAGCTCGCTTTCGGGGGGGATCACAGATACGCAGTATTTT. Translation: CASSSLSGGITDTQYF. Based on the CDR3 plus reference TRBV7-9 and TRBJ2-3, the full variable domain is DTGVSQNPRHKITKRGQNVTFRCDPISEHNRLYWYRQTLGQGPEFLTYFQNEAQLEKSRLLSDRFSAERPKGSFSTLEIQRTEQGDSAMYLCASSSLSGGITDTQYFGPGTRLTVL.

The chain uses TRBV30 and TRBJ1-1, with TRBD1 as a possible D gene (5 bases). Germline CDR1 and CDR2: GTSNPN and SVGIG (reference sequence). V lost 2 bases, J lost 1 base, and 14 bases lay in between. This CDR3 is built from 15 residues. This CDR3 is CAWSRLQGENTEAFF. CDR3 DNA: TGTGCCTGGAGTCGCCTACAAGGGGAGAACACTGAAGCTTTCTTT.

This clone was found once. The rearrangement joins TRBV5-5 to TRBJ2-3; 8 bases agree with TRBD1. Per germline, CDR1 SGHKS and CDR2 YYEKEE (reference sequence). The CDR3 spans 15 residues. V was clipped by 4 bases and J by 1 base; unmatched bases: 5. The CDR3 loop reads CASSLLGQGTDTQYF. In nucleotides, the CDR3 is TGTGCCAGCAGCCTACTGGGACAGGGCACAGATACGCAGTATTTT.

The chain links TRBV16 to TRBJ1-1, with a tentative D call TRBD1 (5 bases). This CDR3 is built from 15 residues. CDR1 and CDR2 from the germline V gene are KGHSY and FQNENV. V lost 0 bases and J lost 0, with 8 bases in between. As DNA, the CDR3 is TGTGCCAGCAGCCAATCGAGGACACTGAACACTGAAGCTTTCTTT. Its translation is CASSQSRTLNTEAFF.

This clone showed up just a few times. The genes are TRBV6-6 and TRBJ1-3; TRBD1 agrees at 7 bases. The CDR3 runs to 14 residues. The V and J ends lost 6 bases and 4 bases, in that order; junction bases with no gene match: 6. Germline-derived CDR1 and CDR2 are MNHNY and SVGAGI (reference sequence). The CDR3 is CASRETGSGNTIYF. In DNA form, the CDR3 reads TGTGCCAGCAGAGAGACAGGGTCCGGAAACACCATATATTTT.

The chain recombines TRBV18 with TRBJ2-3; a weak D match, TRBD1 (6 bases). With 0 bases removed from V and 5 bases from J, the gap between germline ends came to 12 bases. This CDR3 is built from 15 residues. Germline-derived CDR1 and CDR2 are KGHSH and LQKENI. CDR3 sequence (DNA): TGTGCCAGCTCACCACCCCTGGGGGCGATAGATACGCAGTATTTT. This codes for CASSPPLGAIDTQYF.

In its sample, this clone was seen once. The V call is TRBV29-1, the J call TRBJ2-7; 10 bases align to TRBD2. The CDR3 extends over 15 amino acids. Germline V gene sequence: CDR1 SQVTM, CDR2 ANQGSEA. With 2 bases clipped from V and 5 bases from J, the junction kept 9 bases outside the gene matches. The CDR3 reads CSVEPTSGLTDEQYF. CDR3 nucleotides: TGCAGCGTTGAACCGACTAGCGGGCTGACGGACGAGCAGTACTTC.

This sequence joins TRBV6-1 and TRBJ1-4; 8 nucleotides align to TRBD1. Germline lookup yields CDR1 MNHNS and CDR2 SASEGT. The CDR3 runs 15 residues. Germline trimming cut 3 bases from V and 10 bases from J; bases unmatched to any gene: 10. The CDR3 here is CASSDPQGASGKLFF. The CDR3 bases are TGTGCCAGCAGTGACCCCCAGGGGGCCTCTGGAAAACTGTTTTTT.

This clone was recorded once. V and J are TRBV11-3 and TRBJ2-1; TRBD2 matches at 9 bases. Germline V gene lookup returns CDR1 SGHNT and CDR2 YENEEA. The trim removed 5 bases at V and 2 bases at J, leaving 10 bases unmatched. This CDR3 has 17 residues. CDR3 loop: CASSRRGREGPYNEQFF. CDR3 nucleotides: TGTGCCAGCAGCCGGAGGGGGCGGGAGGGGCCCTACAATGAGCAGTTCTTC.

V gene TRBV5-1 combines with J gene TRBJ2-2; D might be TRBD1 (5 bases). The CDR3 consists of 14 residues. V lost 4 bases and J 4 bases, leaving 11 bases between the germline ends. CDR1 is SGHRS, CDR2 YFSETQ, per germline. Here the CDR3 DNA reads TGCGCCAGCAGCCGGCCTGGGGCCACCGGGGAGCTGTTTTTT. It encodes CASSRPGATGELFF.

The rearrangement links TRBV18 to TRBJ1-3, with 7 bases that match TRBD1. The CDR3 extends over 15 amino acids. CDR1 is KGHSH, CDR2 LQKENI, per germline. V lost 3 bases, J lost 2 bases, and 4 bases stayed unmatched. DNA of the CDR3: TGTGCCAGCTCACCCGGGACAGATACTGGAAACACCATATATTTT. It encodes CASSPGTDTGNTIYF.

This chain's CDR3 is CASSPPGGIDGYTF. CDR3 bases: TGTGCCAGCAGTCCCCCGGGTGGTATTGATGGCTACACCTTC. The rearrangement links TRBV6-5 to TRBJ1-2; D gene unclear. Germline V gene lookup returns CDR1 MNHEY and CDR2 SVGAGI. This CDR3 is 14 amino acids long. Between the trimmed V and J ends, which lost 5 bases and 6 bases, there was a span of 16 bases.

The V call is TRBV5-1, the J call TRBJ2-3, with a weak D call TRBD1 (6 bases). Germline CDR1 reads SGHRS; CDR2 reads YFSETQ. The CDR3 covers 16 residues. Trimming took off 4 bases at V and 0 bases at J, with 15 bases between the two ends. This CDR3 is CASSLGTSPSTDTQYF. DNA of the CDR3: TGCGCCAGCAGCCTAGGGACAAGCCCTAGCACAGATACGCAGTATTTT.

The V call is TRBV5-4, the J call TRBJ2-6, with a possible D match to TRBD1 (6 bases). The germline V and J ends were trimmed by 4 bases and 0 bases, with 11 bases remaining between them. Germline lookup yields CDR1 SGHNT and CDR2 YYREEE (reference sequence). The CDR3 consists of 16 residues. The DNA for the CDR3 is TGTGCCAGCAGCATCGGACAGACCTCTGGGGCCAACGTCCTGACTTTC. This gives the protein CASSIGQTSGANVLTF.

The chain joins TRBV25-1 to TRBJ2-1; D is possibly TRBD1 (6 bases). This CDR3 comprises 14 residues. Germline V gene data show CDR1 as MGHDK and CDR2 as SYGVNS. Trimming removed 3 bases at V and 8 bases at J, with 14 bases between. The CDR3 DNA is TGTGCCAGCAGTGAGGACAGACTACCGGATGAGCAGTTCTTC. Translating gives CASSEDRLPDEQFF.

The V and J genes are TRBV6-1 and TRBJ2-3; 8 bases agree with TRBD1. Germline values: CDR1 MNHNS, CDR2 SASEGT. The ends lost 1 base at V and 3 bases at J; junction bases unmatched: 3. The CDR3 is 15 residues long. The CDR3 loop is CASSEGTGWTDTQYF. Here the CDR3 DNA reads TGTGCCAGCAGTGAAGGGACAGGGTGGACAGATACGCAGTATTTT.

The J gene is TRBJ1-1, the V gene TRBV6-1; 9 positions match TRBD1. Trimming removed 8 bases from V and 5 bases from J; junction bases left unmatched: 12. CDR3 length: 15 residues. Germline CDR1 reads MNHNS; CDR2 reads SASEGT. The CDR3: CASVNLGQGRTEAFF. Here the CDR3 DNA reads TGTGCCAGCGTAAACCTAGGACAGGGGAGGACTGAAGCTTTCTTT.

The genes are TRBV19 and TRBJ2-5; TRBD1 matches at 8 bases. CDR1 and CDR2 from the germline V gene are LNHDA and SQIVND (reference sequence). This CDR3 is 15 amino acids long. The junction had 9 bases not matched to a gene; V was cut back by 4 bases and J by 5 bases. CDR3 in amino acids: CASSTGTGRMETQYF. The CDR3 DNA reads as TGTGCCAGTAGTACTGGGACAGGACGGATGGAGACCCAGTACTTC.